A single sample gave rise to the 5 T cell receptor beta chains below, sequenced in a study of spatial heterogeneity in lung cancer. General observations from the study: Tumors with more nonsynonymous mutations had more expanded intratumoral alpha and beta TCRs.

These receptors lack a known antigen. TCRdb re-derived calls from the 5' RACE reads in MiXCR, one entry per CDR3 protein. The top ten clones hold about 28% of a sample with fewer than 6,000 distinct CDR3 sequences, less than 35% of them seen once. Specified time point: sample taken at primary tumor resection. The input for sequencing was lung tumor tissue, taken at surgery. All receptors derive from a female donor with early-stage non-small cell lung cancer.

This clonotype came up many times. The V gene is TRBV5-1, the J gene TRBJ2-1, with no clear D. Trimming pared 4 bases from V and 6 bases from J, leaving 8 bases between. This CDR3 has 12 residues. CDR1 SGHRS and CDR2 YFSETQ come from the germline V gene. The CDR3 protein is CASSATSNEQFF. As DNA, the CDR3 is TGCGCCAGCAGCGCGACTTCCAATGAGCAGTTCTTC.

The chain recombines TRBV6-6 with TRBJ1-5; D is perhaps TRBD1 (5 bases). V gave up 4 bases and J gave up 3 bases, with 13 bases separating them. Germline values: CDR1 MNHNY, CDR2 SVGAGI (reference sequence). The length of the CDR3 is 15 residues. The CDR3 sequence is CASSSGALPNQPQHF. The CDR3 nucleotides are TGTGCCAGCAGTTCTGGGGCTCTCCCCAATCAGCCCCAGCATTTT.

The chain has TRBV10-3 and TRBJ1-1, with D unclear. Germline lookup yields CDR1 ENHRY and CDR2 SYGVKD. This CDR3 contains 16 residues. V lost 2 bases and J lost 3, with 16 bases in between. The CDR3 nucleotides are TGTGCCATCAGTGAGATTAGGGAACAGAGTGACACTGAAGCTTTCTTT. Amino acid sequence: CAISEIREQSDTEAFF.

This clonotype was counted at least ten times. V gene TRBV2 combines with J gene TRBJ1-4; no firm D call. The CDR3 sequence is 15 residues long. Trimming cost V 6 bases and J 3 bases, with 14 bases left between them. The germline CDR1 and CDR2 sequences are SNHLY and FYNNEI. The CDR3 is CASSDGARANEKLFF. The DNA of the CDR3 is TGTGCCAGCAGCGACGGTGCGAGGGCTAATGAAAAACTGTTTTTT.

The genes are TRBV20-1 and TRBJ2-1; 10 positions match TRBD2. This CDR3 is built from 13 residues. Germline CDR1 and CDR2: DFQATT and SNEGSKA (reference sequence). J lost 5 bases, V lost 5 bases, and 3 bases had no gene match. CDR3 bases: TGCAGTGCTGAAAGCGGGAGGGACAATGAGCAGTTCTTC. This sequence encodes CSAESGRDNEQFF.